The next 31 T cell receptor beta chains were all read from a single sample in a study of blood T cell repertoires in COVID-19. TCRdb's table, derived via immunoSEQ multiplex PCR, lists solely in-frame clones and lacks some. The data show more than 300,000 clones, more than 75% seen once. Material: PBMCs or T cells enriched from blood (not recorded which). These receptors were collected from a man aged 40-55 years in a cohort exposed to, infected with or recovered from COVID-19 (not recorded which).

The genes are TRBV28 and TRBJ2-3; the D gene is possibly TRBD2 (7 bases). V lost 4 bases and J lost 0, with 14 bases in between. Per germline, CDR1 MDHEN and CDR2 SYDVKM. CDR3 length equals 16 residues. The CDR3 reads CASSSGASGSTDTQYF. The CDR3, as DNA: TGTGCCAGCAGTTCGGGGGCTAGCGGTAGCACAGATACGCAGTATTTT.

The V call is TRBV2, the J call TRBJ2-5; 7 bases are shared with TRBD2. In germline, CDR1 is SNHLY, CDR2 FYNNEI. Losses at the gene ends were 2 bases for V and 5 bases for J; bases not matched to a gene: 8. This CDR3 contains 15 residues. CDR3 in amino acids: CASSEWWEGRETQYF. Written as DNA, the CDR3 is TGTGCCAGCAGTGAATGGTGGGAGGGCCGGGAGACCCAGTACTTC. Drawing the rest from reference TRBV2 and TRBJ2-5, the complete variable domain is EPEVTQTPSHQVTQMGQEVILRCVPISNHLYFYWYRQILGQKVEFLVSFYNNEISEKSEIFDDQFSVERPDGSNFTLKIRSTKLEDSAMYFCASSEWWEGRETQYFGPGTRLLVL.

This chain joins TRBV5-4 and TRBJ2-7; tentatively, D is TRBD2 (6 bases). The CDR3 is 13 residues long. Trimming removed 4 bases at V and 2 bases at J, with 10 bases between. CDR1 and CDR2 from the germline V gene are SGHNT and YYREEE (reference sequence). CDR3 residues: CASSPGEAYEQYF. The CDR3 region has the DNA TGTGCCAGCAGCCCCGGGGAGGCCTACGAGCAGTACTTC.

This chain joins TRBV19 and TRBJ2-2; possibly TRBD1 for D (6 bases). The CDR3 contains 15 residues. Per the germline V gene, CDR1 is LNHDA and CDR2 is SQIVND (reference sequence). Trimming removed 6 bases at V and 1 base at J, with 12 bases between. The CDR3 region is CASRHLDRNTGELFF. The CDR3, as DNA: TGTGCCAGTAGGCATTTGGACAGGAACACCGGGGAGCTGTTTTTT.

The gene calls are TRBV3-1 (or the pseudogene TRBV3-2) and TRBJ2-3, with 8 bases aligning to TRBD2. Per the germline V gene, CDR1 is LGHDT and CDR2 is YNNKEL (reference sequence). The V and J ends lost 0 bases and 7 bases, in that order; junction bases with no gene match: 6. CDR3 length: 15 amino acids. CDR3 bases: TGTGCCAGCAGCCAAGATTTAGCGGGACCTTATACGCAGTATTTT. Its protein is CASSQDLAGPYTQYF.

The gene calls are TRBV9 and TRBJ1-1, with a possible D match to TRBD1 (6 bases). V was clipped by 6 bases and J by 1 base, with 10 bases between them. The CDR3 spans 13 residues. Germline-derived CDR1 and CDR2 are SGDLS and YYNGEE. The CDR3 sequence is CASNRVGNTEAFF. The CDR3 coding sequence is TGTGCCAGCAACAGGGTAGGGAACACTGAAGCTTTCTTT.

V is TRBV2 and J is TRBJ2-1; D remains unclear. The CDR3 is 13 amino acids. Germline V CDR1 and CDR2: SNHLY, FYNNEI. V shed 4 bases and J shed 12 bases, with 16 bases lying between them. The CDR3 loop is CASSVNAEFGQFF. The CDR3 DNA reads TGTGCCAGCAGTGTGAACGCCGAGTTCGGGCAGTTCTTC.

This clone was seen just once. V is TRBV2 and J is TRBJ2-1, with D perhaps matching TRBD2 (6 bases). The CDR3 sequence is 16 residues long. V lost 2 bases, J lost 2 bases, and 13 bases lay in between. The V gene's germline CDR1 is SNHLY and CDR2 FYNNEI. CDR3 region: CASSESLAQAYNEQFF. The CDR3 nucleotides are TGTGCCAGCAGTGAATCTCTAGCGCAAGCCTACAATGAGCAGTTCTTC.

This clone was seen once. The chain uses TRBV2 and TRBJ2-2; 9 bases match TRBD1. This CDR3 is built from 15 residues. V lost 6 bases, J lost 2 bases, and 4 bases stayed unmatched. In germline, CDR1 is SNHLY, CDR2 FYNNEI. The CDR3 DNA reads TGTGCCAGCAGGGGGACAGGGCGAAACACCGGGGAGCTGTTTTTT. Its protein product is CASRGTGRNTGELFF.

The chain has TRBV2 and TRBJ1-2; D perhaps matches TRBD1 (5 bases). V gave up 2 bases and J gave up 2 bases, with 6 bases separating them. CDR3 size: 13 residues. The germline gives CDR1 SNHLY, CDR2 FYNNEI. The CDR3 DNA sequence: TGTGCCAGCAGTGAAAACAGGAACTATGGCTACACCTTC. It codes for CASSENRNYGYTF.

The chain joins TRBV4-1 to TRBJ1-5; TRBD1 might be the D (5 bases). This CDR3 is built from 13 residues. CDR1 and CDR2 (germline): MGHRA, YSYEKL. Trimming left V 1 base short and J 6 bases short, with 7 bases between. CDR3 region: CASSQGGFQPQHF. The CDR3 DNA sequence: TGCGCCAGCAGCCAAGGGGGCTTTCAGCCCCAGCATTTT.

The rearrangement links TRBV2 to TRBJ2-2; D not resolved. CDR1 is SNHLY, CDR2 FYNNEI, per germline. The CDR3 is made up of 18 amino acids. V was cut by 4 bases and J by 2 bases, with 20 bases left in between. Here the CDR3 reads CASSVQSPGYPNTGELFF. The CDR3 region has the DNA TGTGCCAGCAGTGTACAGTCACCCGGATATCCTAACACCGGGGAGCTGTTTTTT.

This clone was detected only once. The chain uses TRBV6-2 or TRBV6-3 and TRBJ2-7; D unresolved. Trimming pared 2 bases from V and 5 bases from J, leaving 4 bases between. CDR1 MNHEY and CDR2 SVGEGT come from the germline V gene. This CDR3 region has 11 residues. The CDR3 DNA reads TGTGCCAGCAGTTACCTCCACGAGCAGTACTTC. Translated, it gives CASSYLHEQYF.

The chain carries TRBV27 and TRBJ1-5; possibly TRBD1 for D (5 bases). Germline CDR1 is MNHEY and CDR2 is SMNVEV (reference sequence). V shed 2 bases and J shed 7 bases, with 9 bases lying between them. The CDR3 consists of 13 residues. The chain's CDR3 is CASSLGGAQPQHF. CDR3 nucleotide sequence: TGTGCCAGCAGTTTAGGCGGGGCACAGCCCCAGCATTTT.

The chain employs TRBV10-1 and TRBJ2-1; TRBD1 matches 7 bases. From germline, CDR1 is WNHNN and CDR2 SYGVQD (reference sequence). The CDR3 covers 16 residues. V was clipped by 0 bases and J by 8 bases; unmatched bases: 10. CDR3 nucleotides: TGCGCCAGCAGTGAGTCGATAGGGACCCAGGGGGATGAGCAGTTCTTC. Amino acids: CASSESIGTQGDEQFF.

The chain carries TRBV7-2 and TRBJ1-4; perhaps TRBD1 as D (5 bases). Looked up from germline, CDR1 is SGHTA and CDR2 is FQGNSA. The CDR3 loop spans 13 amino acids. Trimming took off 6 bases at V and 6 bases at J, with 11 bases between the two ends. In DNA, the CDR3 is TGTGCCAGCAGGACAGTCCTTGATGAAAAACTGTTTTTT. Translating gives CASRTVLDEKLFF. Combining the CDR3 with reference TRBV7-2 and TRBJ1-4 gives the whole variable domain GAGVSQSPSNKVTEKGKDVELRCDPISGHTALYWYRQSLGQGLEFLIYFQGNSAPDKSGLPSDRFSAERTGGSVSTLTIQRTQQEDSAVYLCASRTVLDEKLFFGSGTQLSVL.

V gene TRBV14 combines with J gene TRBJ2-5, with TRBD2 identical over 10 bases. This CDR3 contains 15 residues. The V gene end was trimmed by 5 bases and the J gene end by 2 bases; junction bases not matched to a gene: 5. CDR1 and CDR2 (germline): SGHDN, FVKESK. The CDR3 region is CASSRTSGTQETQYF. CDR3 DNA: TGTGCCAGCAGCAGGACTAGCGGTACTCAAGAGACCCAGTACTTC.

The V call is TRBV18, the J call TRBJ1-2, with 7 positions matching TRBD1. The V segment lost 6 bases and the J segment 2 bases; nucleotides outside the gene matches: 3. The germline V gene encodes CDR1 KGHSH and CDR2 LQKENI. CDR3 length equals 13 residues. CDR3 region: CASSLTGNYGYTF. CDR3 in DNA: TGTGCCAGCTCGCTGACAGGGAACTATGGCTACACCTTC.

The DNA for the CDR3 is TGTGCCAGCAGCTCCAGGGGGACGGAGAATTCACCCCTCCACTTT. Residues: CASSSRGTENSPLHF. V and J are TRBV7-2 and TRBJ1-6; TRBD1 agrees at 7 bases. The germline CDR1 and CDR2 sequences are SGHTA and FQGNSA. CDR3 size: 15 residues. The junction had 7 bases not matched to a gene; V was cut back by 4 bases and J by 7 bases.

The chain has TRBV5-1 and TRBJ1-3; maybe TRBD1 (5 bases). The CDR3 sequence is 15 residues long. CDR1 and CDR2 from the germline V gene are SGHRS and YFSETQ. V dropped 0 bases and J dropped 2 bases, with 9 bases sitting between them. The CDR3 DNA reads as TGCGCCAGCAGCTTGGGTGACAGAGCTGGAAACACCATATATTTT. This codes for CASSLGDRAGNTIYF.

The V and J genes are TRBV6-4 and TRBJ2-2, with a tentative D call TRBD2 (6 bases). Per the germline V gene, CDR1 is MRHNA and CDR2 is SNTAGT. This CDR3 region has 13 residues. The V end lost 8 bases, the J end lost 6 bases, and 13 bases lay between the germline ends. In nucleotides, the CDR3 is TGTGCCAGCTCGCCGGAGGGAGCCGGGGAGCTGTTTTTT. Encoded protein: CASSPEGAGELFF.

J is TRBJ2-1 and V is TRBV9, with a possible D match to TRBD2 (5 bases). Germline values: CDR1 SGDLS, CDR2 YYNGEE. Trimming took 6 bases from V and 2 from J, leaving 15 bases between them. The CDR3 has 15 amino acids. The CDR3 reads CASNPAAEPYNEQFF. CDR3 DNA: TGTGCCAGCAACCCTGCAGCGGAGCCCTACAATGAGCAGTTCTTC.

The V call is TRBV7-8, the J call TRBJ1-1, with D maybe TRBD1 (6 bases). V lost 2 bases and J lost 2, with 9 bases in between. CDR1 is SGHVS, CDR2 FQNEAQ, per germline. The CDR3 has 14 amino acids. In nucleotides, the CDR3 is TGTGCCAGCAGCTTAAGACAGGCCAACACTGAAGCTTTCTTT. It yields the protein CASSLRQANTEAFF.

The rearrangement joins TRBV24-1 to TRBJ2-5, with D perhaps matching TRBD2 (5 bases). The CDR3 spans 15 residues. Germline V gene sequence: CDR1 KGHDR, CDR2 SFDVKD. With 9 bases removed from V and 1 base from J, the gap between germline ends came to 17 bases. This chain's CDR3 is CATWATRAVQETQYF. The CDR3 coding sequence is TGTGCCACCTGGGCGACGAGGGCCGTCCAAGAGACCCAGTACTTC.

The V call is TRBV2, the J call TRBJ1-1; D is undetermined. Germline CDR1 reads SNHLY; CDR2 reads FYNNEI. Trimming removed 6 bases from V and 9 bases from J, with 8 bases in between. CDR3 size: 10 residues. CDR3 amino acids: CASRQTKAFF. For the CDR3, the DNA is TGTGCCAGCAGACAGACGAAAGCTTTCTTT.

This clone has just a few counts. The chain recombines TRBV7-6 with TRBJ2-7; the D is unclear. This CDR3 is built from 13 residues. The V gene lost 5 bases and the J gene lost 0 bases, with 8 bases spanning the gap. Looked up from germline, CDR1 is SGHVS and CDR2 is FNYEAQ. CDR3 nucleotide sequence: TGTGCCAGCAGCACATGGAGCTCCTACGAGCAGTACTTC. Amino acids: CASSTWSSYEQYF.

V and J are TRBV7-8 and TRBJ1-1; D possibly corresponds to TRBD1 (5 bases). The CDR3 is made up of 13 amino acids. Trimming stripped 5 bases from V and 1 base from J, with 8 bases between. Germline V CDR1 and CDR2: SGHVS, FQNEAQ. The CDR3 here is CASSTGQNTEAFF. The CDR3 DNA follows: TGTGCCAGCAGCACCGGACAGAACACTGAAGCTTTCTTT.

The V gene is TRBV6-5, the J gene TRBJ1-4; the match to TRBD1 covers 7 bases. The CDR3 is 15 amino acids. The V and J ends lost 8 bases and 3 bases, in that order; junction bases with no gene match: 9. CDR1 is MNHEY and CDR2 is SVGAGI in the germline V gene. The CDR3 loop reads CASAGRQGSNEKLFF. CDR3 coding DNA: TGTGCCAGCGCGGGACGACAGGGATCTAATGAAAAACTGTTTTTT.

This chain links TRBV9 with TRBJ2-1; a weak D match, TRBD2 (5 bases). Between the trimmed V and J ends, which lost 0 bases and 4 bases, there was a span of 11 bases. Looked up from germline, CDR1 is SGDLS and CDR2 is YYNGEE. CDR3 length: 15 amino acids. The CDR3 region has the DNA TGTGCCAGCAGCGTAGGGGTCGGGGATTACAATGAGCAGTTCTTC. Amino acid sequence: CASSVGVGDYNEQFF.

The chain has TRBV2 and TRBJ2-3; the D gene is possibly TRBD1 (5 bases). The CDR3 runs 15 residues. Deletions cut 3 bases from V and 1 base from J, with 11 bases between. Germline V gives CDR1 SNHLY, CDR2 FYNNEI. CDR3 DNA: TGTGCCAGCAGTGAGCAAGGGGCCGGCACAGATACGCAGTATTTT. Encoded protein: CASSEQGAGTDTQYF.

This chain links TRBV18 with TRBJ2-5; TRBD1 matches at 7 bases. The CDR3 runs 16 residues. Losses at the gene ends were 1 base for V and 1 base for J; bases not matched to a gene: 6. Germline CDR1 reads KGHSH; CDR2 reads LQKENI. CDR3 protein: CASSPQRAGGQETQYF. The CDR3 DNA is TGTGCCAGCTCACCACAAAGGGCAGGGGGCCAAGAGACCCAGTACTTC.